This T cell receptor (beta chain) was captured in a study of T cell repertoires in cytomegalovirus infection. Study overall: Signatures in public TCR beta sequences pointed to both CMV infection and matching HLA type.

This clonotype was picked up many times. Its target is unknown. Findings of the study overall: CMV-specific HLA-C-restricted TCR beta clonotypes dominated the ex vivo response. Totalled public TCR beta family frequency picked out people who carried CMV plus the relevant HLA.

TCRdb analysed the reads with MiXCR anew, one entry per CDR3 protein. The sample consists of 450,000 to 600,000 distinct CDR3 sequences, 25% to 35% of them appearing once. The source material was cultured PBMCs, sampled from culture after CMV antigen stimulation. The receptor was derived from a human donor in good health (CMV status not recorded). Some clones in this sample may be carry-over from other donors' samples.

The CDR3 reads CASSLVGLRTDTQYF. The CDR3 DNA is TGTGCCAGCAGCTTAGTAGGGCTTCGCACAGATACGCAGTATTTT. The chain couples TRBV7-2 to TRBJ2-3; no definite D call. V was cut by 1 base and J by 1 base, with 9 bases left in between. This CDR3 has 15 amino acids. CDR1 and CDR2 from the germline V gene are SGHTA and FQGNSA.